This entry is about one TCR beta chain. This entry is derived from a study of T-cell reconstitution after alpha-beta-depleted transplantation in children. The library targeted TCRbeta and was prepared with unique molecular identifiers. TCRdb reprocessed the PCR reads via MiXCR and lists one record per CDR3 protein. This sample yields 450,000 to 600,000 distinct CDR3 sequences, of which around 19% are seen a single time; roughly 3.3% belongs to the top ten. The germline V and J ends were trimmed by 2 bases and 5 bases, with 12 bases remaining between them. Germline lookup yields CDR1 ENHRY and CDR2 SYGVKD. The CDR3 covers 14 residues.

Material: PBMCs from the stem cell graft donor, obtained from the stem cell graft. The TCR originated in a human donor who donated a stem cell graft to a child with acute lymphoblastic leukemia. The chain couples TRBV10-3 to TRBJ2-5; D might be TRBD1 (5 bases). Here the CDR3 reads CAISEDGRGETQYF. For the CDR3, the DNA is TGTGCCATCAGTGAGGATGGAAGGGGTGAGACCCAGTACTTC.